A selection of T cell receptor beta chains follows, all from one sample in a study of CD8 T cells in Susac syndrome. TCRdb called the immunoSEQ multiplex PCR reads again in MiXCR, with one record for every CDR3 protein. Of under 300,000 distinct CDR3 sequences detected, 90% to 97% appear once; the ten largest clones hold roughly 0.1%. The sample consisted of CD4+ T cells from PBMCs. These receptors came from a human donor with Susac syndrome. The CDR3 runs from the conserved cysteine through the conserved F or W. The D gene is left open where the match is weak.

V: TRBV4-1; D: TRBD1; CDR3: CASSQGRGEGQGNSYEQYF
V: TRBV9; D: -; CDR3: CASSGGSSQPQHF
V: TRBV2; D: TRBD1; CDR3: CASISDRGDTEAFF
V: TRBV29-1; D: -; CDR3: CSVLRETQYF
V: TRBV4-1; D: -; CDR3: CASSQVDRAVRYTF
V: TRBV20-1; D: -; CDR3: CSARDLSTRSYNEQFF
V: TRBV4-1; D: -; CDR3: CASSQGLGLTRTEAFF
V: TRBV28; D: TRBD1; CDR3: CASGDRVYEQYF
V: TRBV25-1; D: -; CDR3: CASRIGETQYF
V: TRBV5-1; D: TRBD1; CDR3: CASSLEGALLFPEAFF
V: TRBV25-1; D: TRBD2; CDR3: CASSEYTTSGNTDTQYF
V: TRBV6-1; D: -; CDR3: CASRPNPVGEAFF